This TCR beta chain was documented in a study of cytomegalovirus exposure and HLA in healthy donors. The germline gives CDR1 MDHEN, CDR2 SYDVKM. The CDR3 is 14 amino acids. V lost 8 bases, J lost 1 base, and 5 bases stayed unmatched. The repertoire was sequenced with immunoSEQ multiplex PCR; TCRdb's copy has only in-frame clones and lacks some. Among roughly 150,000 clones listed, just under 90% were seen once. Only one count was recorded for this clone. Sequencing was carried out using PBMCs. The chain carries TRBV28 and TRBJ2-3, with 8 positions matching TRBD2. The sequence was collected from a woman aged 18-30 years in good health and CMV-seropositive. The CDR3 DNA follows: TGTGCCAGCTACGGGAGGGCCGGCACAGATACGCAGTATTTT. This encodes CASYGRAGTDTQYF.